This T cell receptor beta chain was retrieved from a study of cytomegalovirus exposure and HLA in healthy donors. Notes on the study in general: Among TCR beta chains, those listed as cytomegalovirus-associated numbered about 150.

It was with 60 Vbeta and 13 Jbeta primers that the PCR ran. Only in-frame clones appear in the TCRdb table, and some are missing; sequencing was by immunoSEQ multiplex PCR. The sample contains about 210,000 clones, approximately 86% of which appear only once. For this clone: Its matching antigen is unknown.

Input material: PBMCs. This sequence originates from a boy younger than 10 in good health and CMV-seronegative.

The CDR3 spells CASRGTGVNQPQHF. The CDR3 coding sequence is TGTGCCAGCAGGGGGACAGGGGTCAATCAGCCCCAGCATTTT. The V call is TRBV28, the J call TRBJ1-5; TRBD1 aligns across 10 bases. The CDR3 has 14 residues. Germline CDR1 and CDR2: MDHEN and SYDVKM. With 6 bases clipped from V and 3 bases from J, the junction kept 2 bases outside the gene matches.